The clone carrying this T cell receptor (beta chain) was seen more than once but under ten times. What it binds is not known. The data were taken from a study of CD8 T cells in ankylosing spondylitis. Generation of TCR beta libraries employed quantitative 5'-RACE incorporating molecular barcodes. TCRdb itself ran the 5' RACE reads through MiXCR, one entry per CDR3 protein. The sample lists about 450,000 distinct CDR3 sequences, 25% to 30% seen once, with roughly 1% in the top ten. Study-level points and caveats: Matched synovial fluid from ankylosing spondylitis patients was reported to be enriched for disease-linked clones. Some of these motif variants have turned up before, in reports on reactive arthritis synovial fluid and blood. In ankylosing spondylitis blood, a motif of several highly homologous TCR beta variants appeared characteristic.

The CDR3 consists of 14 residues. Germline V lookup: CDR1 SNHLY, CDR2 FYNNEI. The ends were cut back, 7 bases at V and 2 bases at J, with 11 bases in the middle. This receptor was identified in a male donor with ankylosing spondylitis. Sequenced input: blood, either unsorted or a sorted T cell fraction (not recorded which). The chain uses TRBV2 and TRBJ2-2; TRBD2 might be the D (6 bases). This CDR3 reads CASIERVNTGELFF. In nucleotides, the CDR3 is TGTGCCAGCATTGAGCGGGTTAACACCGGGGAGCTGTTTTTT.